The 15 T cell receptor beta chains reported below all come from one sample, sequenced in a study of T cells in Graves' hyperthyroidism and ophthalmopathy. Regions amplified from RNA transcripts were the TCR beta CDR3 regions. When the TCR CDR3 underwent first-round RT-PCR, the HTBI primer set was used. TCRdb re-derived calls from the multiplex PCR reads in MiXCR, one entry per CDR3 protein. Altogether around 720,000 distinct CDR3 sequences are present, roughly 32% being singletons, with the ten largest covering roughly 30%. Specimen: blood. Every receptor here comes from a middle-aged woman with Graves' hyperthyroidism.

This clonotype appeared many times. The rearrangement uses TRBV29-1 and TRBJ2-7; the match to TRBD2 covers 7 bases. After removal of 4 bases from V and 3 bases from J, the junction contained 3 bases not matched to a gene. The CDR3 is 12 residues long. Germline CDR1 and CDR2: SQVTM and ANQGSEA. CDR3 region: CSVGTRNYEQYF. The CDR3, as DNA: TGCAGCGTTGGGACTAGGAACTACGAGCAGTACTTC.

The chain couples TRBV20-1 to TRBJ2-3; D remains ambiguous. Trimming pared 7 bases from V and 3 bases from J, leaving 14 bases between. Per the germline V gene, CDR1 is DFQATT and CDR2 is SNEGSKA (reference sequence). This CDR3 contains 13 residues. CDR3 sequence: CSVPSIGTDTQYF. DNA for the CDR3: TGCAGTGTCCCAAGTATTGGGACAGATACGCAGTATTTT.

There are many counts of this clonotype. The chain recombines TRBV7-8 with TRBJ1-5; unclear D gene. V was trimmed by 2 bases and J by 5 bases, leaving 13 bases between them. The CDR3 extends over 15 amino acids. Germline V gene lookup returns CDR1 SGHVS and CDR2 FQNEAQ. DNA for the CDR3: TGTGCCAGCAGCTTAAAAGTCGTACGGGATCAGCCCCAGCATTTT. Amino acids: CASSLKVVRDQPQHF.

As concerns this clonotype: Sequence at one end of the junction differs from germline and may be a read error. The CDR3, as DNA: TGTGCCAGCAGTTTTGCGGGACCAGGGGACTATGGCCACACCTTC. Its translation: CASSFAGPGDYGHTF. The chain employs TRBV7-2 and TRBJ1-2; tentative D call: TRBD1 (6 bases). This CDR3 spans 15 amino acids. CDR1 and CDR2 from the germline V gene are SGHTA and FQGNSA.

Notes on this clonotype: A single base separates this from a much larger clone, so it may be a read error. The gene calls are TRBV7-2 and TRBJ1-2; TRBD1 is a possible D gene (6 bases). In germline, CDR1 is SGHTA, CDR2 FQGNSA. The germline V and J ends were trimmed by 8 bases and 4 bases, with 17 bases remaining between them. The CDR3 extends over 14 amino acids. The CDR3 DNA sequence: TGTGCCAGCGGCTCTGGCCGGACAGTCTATGGCTACACCTTC. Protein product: CASGSGRTVYGYTF.

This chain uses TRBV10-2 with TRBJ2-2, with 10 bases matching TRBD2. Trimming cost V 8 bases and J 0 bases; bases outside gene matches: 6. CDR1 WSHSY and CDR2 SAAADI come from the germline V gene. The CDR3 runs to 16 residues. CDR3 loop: CASAGLAASNTGELFF. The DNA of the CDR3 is TGCGCCAGCGCTGGACTAGCGGCTTCGAACACCGGGGAGCTGTTTTTT.

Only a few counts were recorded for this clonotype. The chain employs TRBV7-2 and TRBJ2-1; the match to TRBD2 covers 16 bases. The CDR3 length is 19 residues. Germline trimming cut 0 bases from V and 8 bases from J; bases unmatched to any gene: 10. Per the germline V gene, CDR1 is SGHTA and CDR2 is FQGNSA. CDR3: CASSLALSGTSGGAHEQFF. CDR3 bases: TGTGCCAGCAGCTTAGCTCTTTCCGGGACTAGCGGGGGGGCCCATGAGCAGTTCTTC.

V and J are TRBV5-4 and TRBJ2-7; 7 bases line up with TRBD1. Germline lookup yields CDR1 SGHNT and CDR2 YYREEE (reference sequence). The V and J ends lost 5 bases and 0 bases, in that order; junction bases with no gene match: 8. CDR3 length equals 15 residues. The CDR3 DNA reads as TGTGCCAGCAGTCCAGAGACAGGGCGCTCCTACGAGCAGTACTTC. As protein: CASSPETGRSYEQYF.

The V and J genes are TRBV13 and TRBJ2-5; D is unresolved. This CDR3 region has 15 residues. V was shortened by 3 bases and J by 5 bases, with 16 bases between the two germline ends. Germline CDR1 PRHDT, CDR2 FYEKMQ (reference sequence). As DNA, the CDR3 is TGTGCCAGCAGCTTTTTTTTAGTACAGCCGGAGACCCAGTACTTC. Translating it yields CASSFFLVQPETQYF.

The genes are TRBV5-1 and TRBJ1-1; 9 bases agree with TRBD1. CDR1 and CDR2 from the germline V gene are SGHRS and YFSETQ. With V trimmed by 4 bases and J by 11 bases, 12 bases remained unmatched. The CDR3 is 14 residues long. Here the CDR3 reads CASSRPGQGRNAFF. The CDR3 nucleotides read TGCGCCAGCAGCCGGCCGGGACAGGGTAGGAATGCTTTCTTT. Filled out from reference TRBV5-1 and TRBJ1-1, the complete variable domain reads KAGVTQTPRYLIKTRGQQVTLSCSPISGHRSVSWYQQTPGQGLQFLFEYFSETQRNKGNFPGRFSGRQFSNSRSEMNVSTLELGDSALYLCASSRPGQGRNAFFGQGTRLTVV.

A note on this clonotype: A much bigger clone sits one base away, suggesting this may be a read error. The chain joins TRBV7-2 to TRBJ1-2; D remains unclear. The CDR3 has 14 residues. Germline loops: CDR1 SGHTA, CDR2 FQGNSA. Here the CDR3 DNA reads TGTGCCGGCAGCTTGCCCCGGCAGGAACATGGCTACACCTTC. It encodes CAGSLPRQEHGYTF.

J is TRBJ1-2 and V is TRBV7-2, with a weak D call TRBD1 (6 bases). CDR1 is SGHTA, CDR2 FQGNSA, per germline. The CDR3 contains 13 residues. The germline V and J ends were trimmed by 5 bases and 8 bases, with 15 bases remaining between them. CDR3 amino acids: CASSNEGGNGYTF. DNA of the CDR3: TGTGCCAGCAGCAACGAGGGGGGTAACGGCTACACCTTC.

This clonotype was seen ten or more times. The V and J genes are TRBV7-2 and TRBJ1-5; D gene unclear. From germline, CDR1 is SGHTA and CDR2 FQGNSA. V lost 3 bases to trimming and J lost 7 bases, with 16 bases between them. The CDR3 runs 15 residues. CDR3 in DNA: TGTGCCAGCAGCTTCGGAATGGGGAGTGGACAGCCCCAGCATTTT. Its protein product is CASSFGMGSGQPQHF.

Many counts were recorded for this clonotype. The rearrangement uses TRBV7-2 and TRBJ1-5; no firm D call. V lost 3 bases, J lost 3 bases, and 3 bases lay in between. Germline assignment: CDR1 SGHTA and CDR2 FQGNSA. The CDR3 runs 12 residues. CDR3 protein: CASSFDNQPQHF. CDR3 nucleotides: TGTGCCAGCAGCTTTGACAATCAGCCCCAGCATTTT.

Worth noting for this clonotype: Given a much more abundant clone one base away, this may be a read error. The CDR3 spells CASGGGEGTQYF. The CDR3 region has the DNA TGTGCCAGCGGAGGGGGCGAAGGGACCCAGTACTTC. J is TRBJ2-5 and V is TRBV12-5, with D possibly matching TRBD1 (7 bases). The CDR3 spans 12 residues. Per germline, CDR1 LGHNT and CDR2 FRNRAP. The variable domain in full, with the rest retrieved from reference TRBV12-5 and TRBJ2-5, is DARVTQTPRHKVTEMGQEVTMRCQPILGHNTVFWYRQTMMQGLELLAYFRNRAPLDDSGMPKDRFSAEMPDATLATLKIQPSEPRDSAVYFCASGGGEGTQYFGPGTRLLVL.